One and the same sample provided the 10 T cell receptor beta chains below, sequenced in a study of PD-1 blockade in classical Hodgkin lymphoma. Specified time point: cycle 4 day 1 (C4D1), after less than 7 weeks of nivolumab. All the patients suffered relapse after autologous stem cell transplantation, and brentuximab vedotin exposure differed. This table comes from immunoSEQ multiplex PCR, and its TCRdb copy is limited to in-frame clones, with some not included. The sample includes over 75,000 clones, about nine tenths seen only once; the top ten take about 2.9%. Sequenced material: peripheral blood mononuclear cells (PBMCs), taken before the fourth cycle of nivolumab. These receptors originate from a human donor with classical Hodgkin lymphoma.

V is TRBV11-2 and J is TRBJ2-4, with TRBD1 identical over 9 bases. The CDR3 is 16 amino acids. Germline CDR1 is SGHAT and CDR2 is FQNNGV. J was trimmed by 6 bases and V by 5 bases; bases with no gene match: 11. CDR3 in amino acids: CASSRGQGLGLNIQYF. DNA for the CDR3: TGTGCCAGCAGCCGCGGACAGGGGCTAGGACTAAACATTCAGTACTTC.

The genes are TRBV19 and TRBJ1-1, with D unclear. This CDR3 is built from 14 residues. Trimming removed 3 bases at V and 0 bases at J, with 8 bases between. Germline V gene lookup returns CDR1 LNHDA and CDR2 SQIVND (reference sequence). DNA of the CDR3: TGTGCCAGTAGTATGACCAACATGAACACTGAAGCTTTCTTT. This gives the protein CASSMTNMNTEAFF.

The chain is built from TRBV7-2 and TRBJ1-5, with D uncertain. Germline V lookup: CDR1 SGHTA, CDR2 FQGNSA. The CDR3 consists of 16 residues. Trimming stripped 1 base from V and 3 bases from J, with 13 bases between. The CDR3 loop reads CASSLEAGLANQPQHF. Written as DNA, the CDR3 is TGTGCCAGCAGCTTAGAGGCGGGGTTGGCCAATCAGCCCCAGCATTTT.

The chain uses TRBV7-9 and TRBJ1-6, with D hard to call. V was shortened by 5 bases and J by 17 bases, with 7 bases between the two germline ends. The germline V gene encodes CDR1 SEHNR and CDR2 FQNEAQ (reference sequence). CDR3 length equals 9 residues. The CDR3 coding sequence is TGTGCCAGCAGCCCCGGGGTCCACTTT. Encoded protein: CASSPGVHF.

V and J are TRBV27 and TRBJ2-7; TRBD1 might be the D (5 bases). Per the germline V gene, CDR1 is MNHEY and CDR2 is SMNVEV (reference sequence). CDR3 length equals 13 residues. V was clipped by 1 base and J by 5 bases, with 9 bases between them. CDR3 DNA sequence: TGTGCCAGCAGTTTATTTACAGGAGACGAGCAGTACTTC. Its translation is CASSLFTGDEQYF.

The chain links TRBV7-9 to TRBJ2-7, with D uncertain. The germline V gene has CDR1 SEHNR and CDR2 FQNEAQ (reference sequence). V was pared by 8 bases and J by 12 bases, with 17 bases between. The CDR3 totals 11 residues. Here the CDR3 DNA reads TGTGCCAGCGGGGATGGTGGCAACAGGTACTTC. This gives the protein CASGDGGNRYF.

The gene calls are TRBV4-3 and TRBJ2-2, with TRBD2 matching 9 bases. Trimming took 4 bases from V and 4 from J; bases not matched to a gene: 7. The CDR3 contains 16 residues. CDR1 and CDR2 (germline): LGHNA, YSLEER. CDR3 nucleotides: TGCGCCAGCAGCCTCCATCTAGCGGGGTTCACCGGGGAGCTGTTTTTT. It is translated as CASSLHLAGFTGELFF.

V usage is TRBV29-1 and J usage is TRBJ1-1; D not certain. V lost 6 bases and J lost 0, with 14 bases in between. The CDR3 has 14 residues. Looked up from germline, CDR1 is SQVTM and CDR2 is ANQGSEA. The CDR3 sequence: CSVGVGGLNTEAFF. CDR3 in DNA: TGCAGCGTCGGCGTTGGAGGGTTGAACACTGAAGCTTTCTTT.

The chain is built from TRBV4-1 and TRBJ2-6, with no clear D. V lost 1 base, J lost 0 bases, and 10 bases lay in between. CDR3 length: 17 amino acids. Per germline, CDR1 MGHRA and CDR2 YSYEKL. The CDR3 DNA is TGCGCCAGCAGCCAAGGCTGGCAGCACTCTGGGGCCAACGTCCTGACTTTC. This codes for CASSQGWQHSGANVLTF.

The rearrangement joins TRBV9 to TRBJ2-7, with D possibly being TRBD2 (5 bases). This CDR3 comprises 13 residues. V shed 0 bases and J shed 5 bases, with 9 bases lying between them. Per the germline V gene, CDR1 is SGDLS and CDR2 is YYNGEE. CDR3 in DNA: TGTGCCAGCAGCGTAGGGACTTTGAACGAGCAGTACTTC. Amino acid sequence: CASSVGTLNEQYF.